The clone carrying this TCR beta chain is classed as medium-sized. What it binds is unknown. This sample was taken from a study of cytotoxic CD8 clonotypes in ibrutinib-treated CLL. Study-level background: Patients: some 11 relapsed/refractory, about 14 treatment-naive, fewer than 18 IGHV unmutated. Partial responses totalled about 24 and complete responses 2; after median approximately 62 months, 14 remained remitted and roughly twelve progressed. It was after a median around twelve months of treatment, range 6 to 36, that response samples were taken. Study-level findings and limits: Baseline levels were approached again at progression, after clonality had risen at ibrutinib response.

Clones were sequenced by immunoSEQ multiplex PCR, and TCRdb holds only the in-frame ones, with some missing. The sample consists of around 200,000 clones, more than 65% of them appearing once. CDR1 SGDLS and CDR2 YYNGEE come from the germline V gene. The CDR3 spans 14 residues. The germline V and J ends were trimmed by 1 base and 8 bases, with 13 bases remaining between them. The TCR comes from a human donor with chronic lymphocytic leukemia. V gene TRBV9 combines with J gene TRBJ2-1; unclear D gene. Sequences were derived from PBMCs, sampled after 12 months of ibrutinib treatment. The CDR3 nucleotides are TGTGCCAGCAGCGTAAAAGCGACTGTCGATGAGCAGTTCTTC. The encoded protein is CASSVKATVDEQFF. The whole variable domain, remainder taken from reference TRBV9 and TRBJ2-1, is DSGVTQTPKHLITATGQRVTLRCSPRSGDLSVYWYQQSLDQGLQFLIQYYNGEERAKGNILERFSAQQFPDLHSELNLSSLELGDSALYFCASSVKATVDEQFFGPGTRLTVL.